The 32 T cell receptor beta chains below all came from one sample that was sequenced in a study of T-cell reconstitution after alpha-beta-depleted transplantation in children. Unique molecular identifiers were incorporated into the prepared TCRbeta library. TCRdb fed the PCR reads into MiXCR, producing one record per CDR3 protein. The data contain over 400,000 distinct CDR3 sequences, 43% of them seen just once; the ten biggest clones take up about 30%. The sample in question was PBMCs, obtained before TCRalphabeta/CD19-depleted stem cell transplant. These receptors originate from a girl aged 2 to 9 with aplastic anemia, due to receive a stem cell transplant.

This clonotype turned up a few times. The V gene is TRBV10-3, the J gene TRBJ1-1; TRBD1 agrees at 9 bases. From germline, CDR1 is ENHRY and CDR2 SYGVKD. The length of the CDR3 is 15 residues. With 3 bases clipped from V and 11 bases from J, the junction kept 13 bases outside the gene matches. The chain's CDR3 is CAISEFPGQGHGAFF. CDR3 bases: TGTGCCATCAGTGAATTTCCGGGACAGGGCCATGGGGCTTTCTTT.

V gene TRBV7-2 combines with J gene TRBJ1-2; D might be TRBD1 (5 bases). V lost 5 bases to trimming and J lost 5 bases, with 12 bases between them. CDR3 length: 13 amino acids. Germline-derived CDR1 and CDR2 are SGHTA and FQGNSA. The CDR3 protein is CASSPPGGYGYTF. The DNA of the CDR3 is TGTGCCAGCAGCCCACCGGGGGGGTATGGCTACACCTTC.

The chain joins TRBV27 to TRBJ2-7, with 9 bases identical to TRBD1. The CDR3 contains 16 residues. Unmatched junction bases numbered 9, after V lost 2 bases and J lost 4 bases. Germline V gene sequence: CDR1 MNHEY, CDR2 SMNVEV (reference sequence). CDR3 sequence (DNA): TGTGCCAGCAGTTTAAGCTGGCCGGGACAGGGATACGAGCAGTACTTC. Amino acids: CASSLSWPGQGYEQYF.

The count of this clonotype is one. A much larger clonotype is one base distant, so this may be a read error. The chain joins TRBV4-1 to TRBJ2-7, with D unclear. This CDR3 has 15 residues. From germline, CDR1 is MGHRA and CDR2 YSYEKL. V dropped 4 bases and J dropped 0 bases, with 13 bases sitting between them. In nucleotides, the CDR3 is TGCGCCAGCAGCCCAACGTTCAGAAGCTCCTACGAGCAGTACTTC. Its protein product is CASSPTFRSSYEQYF.

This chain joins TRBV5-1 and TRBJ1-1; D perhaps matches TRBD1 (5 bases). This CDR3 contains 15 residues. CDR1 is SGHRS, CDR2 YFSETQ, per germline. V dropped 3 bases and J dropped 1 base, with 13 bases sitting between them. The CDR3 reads CASSWGDSWNTEAFF. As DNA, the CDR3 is TGCGCCAGCAGCTGGGGGGACTCCTGGAACACTGAAGCTTTCTTT.

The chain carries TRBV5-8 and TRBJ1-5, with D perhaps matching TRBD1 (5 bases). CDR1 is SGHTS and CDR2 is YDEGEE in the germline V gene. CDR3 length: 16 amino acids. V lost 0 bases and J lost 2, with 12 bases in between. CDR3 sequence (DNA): TGTGCCAGCAGCTTGGTTATGGGACCGCGCAATCAGCCCCAGCATTTT. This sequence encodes CASSLVMGPRNQPQHF.

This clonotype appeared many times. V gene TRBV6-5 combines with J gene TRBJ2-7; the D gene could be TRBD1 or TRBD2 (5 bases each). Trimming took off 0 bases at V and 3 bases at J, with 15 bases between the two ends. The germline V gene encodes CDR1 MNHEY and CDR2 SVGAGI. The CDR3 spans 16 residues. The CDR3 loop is CASSYSRGVTFYEQYF. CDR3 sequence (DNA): TGTGCCAGCAGTTACTCGAGAGGGGTTACCTTCTACGAGCAGTACTTC.

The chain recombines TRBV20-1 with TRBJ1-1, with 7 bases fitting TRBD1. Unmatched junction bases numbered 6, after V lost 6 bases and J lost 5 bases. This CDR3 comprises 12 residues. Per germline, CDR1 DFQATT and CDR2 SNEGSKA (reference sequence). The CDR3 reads CSALPGGTEAFF. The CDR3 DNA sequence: TGCAGTGCCCTCCCAGGGGGAACTGAAGCTTTCTTT.

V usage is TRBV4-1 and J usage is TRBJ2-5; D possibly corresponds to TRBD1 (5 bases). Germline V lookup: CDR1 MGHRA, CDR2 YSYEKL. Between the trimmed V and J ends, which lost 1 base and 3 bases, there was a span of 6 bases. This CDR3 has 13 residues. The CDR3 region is CASSQVGEETQYF. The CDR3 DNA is TGCGCCAGCAGCCAAGTAGGGGAAGAGACCCAGTACTTC.

The CDR3 region has the DNA TGTGCCAGCAGCCGGGACAGGGCCTATGGCTACACCTTC. Amino acids: CASSRDRAYGYTF. The chain joins TRBV6-1 to TRBJ1-2; TRBD1 agrees at 9 bases. Germline CDR1 is MNHNS and CDR2 is SASEGT. The CDR3 loop spans 13 amino acids. V trimming: 6 bases; J trimming: 4 bases; junction bases outside the gene matches: 3.

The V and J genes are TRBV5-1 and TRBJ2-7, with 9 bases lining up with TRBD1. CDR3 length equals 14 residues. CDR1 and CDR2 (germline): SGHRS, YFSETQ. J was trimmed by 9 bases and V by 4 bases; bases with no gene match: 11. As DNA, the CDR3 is TGCGCCAGCAGCCCCCCCGGACAGGGGTTTTCGCAGTACTTC. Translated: CASSPPGQGFSQYF.

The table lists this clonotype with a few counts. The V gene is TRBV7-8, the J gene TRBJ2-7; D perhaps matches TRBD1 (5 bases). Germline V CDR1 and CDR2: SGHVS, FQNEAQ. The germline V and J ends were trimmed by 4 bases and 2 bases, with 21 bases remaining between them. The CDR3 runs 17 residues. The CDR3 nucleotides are TGTGCCAGCAGCTCGACCGGAGTCCTAGTGGGGCCCTACGAGCAGTACTTC. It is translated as CASSSTGVLVGPYEQYF.

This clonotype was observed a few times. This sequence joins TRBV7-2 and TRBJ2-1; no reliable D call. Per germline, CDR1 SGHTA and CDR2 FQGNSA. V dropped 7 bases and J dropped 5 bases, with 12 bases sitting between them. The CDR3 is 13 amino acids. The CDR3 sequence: CASNLIRDNEQFF. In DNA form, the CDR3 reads TGTGCCAGCAACCTGATTAGAGACAATGAGCAGTTCTTC.

The CDR3 DNA is TGTGCCAGTATTGGTAGGGCCCACGAGCAGTACTTC. This gives the protein CASIGRAHEQYF. The chain links TRBV28 to TRBJ2-7, with D unclear. This CDR3 region has 12 residues. V was clipped by 9 bases and J by 5 bases, with 14 bases between them. Looked up from germline, CDR1 is MDHEN and CDR2 is SYDVKM.

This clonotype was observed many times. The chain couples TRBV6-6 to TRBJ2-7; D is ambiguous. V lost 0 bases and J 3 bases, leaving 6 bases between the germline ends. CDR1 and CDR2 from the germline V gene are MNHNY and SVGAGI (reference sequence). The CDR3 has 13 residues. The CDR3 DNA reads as TGTGCCAGCAGTTACTCGGACGGCTACGAGCAGTACTTC. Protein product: CASSYSDGYEQYF.

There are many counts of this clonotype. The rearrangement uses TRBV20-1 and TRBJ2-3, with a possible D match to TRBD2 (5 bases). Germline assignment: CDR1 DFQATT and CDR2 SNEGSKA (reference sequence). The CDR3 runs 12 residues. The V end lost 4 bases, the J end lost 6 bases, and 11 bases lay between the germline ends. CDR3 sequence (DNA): TGCAGTGCTACCCAAGGGAGCGATACGCAGTATTTT. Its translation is CSATQGSDTQYF.

The CDR3 sequence is CASSYSNGHYGYTF. In DNA form, the CDR3 reads TGTGCCAGCAGTTACTCTAACGGGCACTATGGCTACACCTTC. The chain joins TRBV6-2 or TRBV6-3 to TRBJ1-2; D gene ambiguous. The germline CDR1 and CDR2 sequences are MNHEY and SVGEGT. The ends were cut back, 0 bases at V and 3 bases at J, with 8 bases in the middle. This CDR3 is 14 amino acids long.

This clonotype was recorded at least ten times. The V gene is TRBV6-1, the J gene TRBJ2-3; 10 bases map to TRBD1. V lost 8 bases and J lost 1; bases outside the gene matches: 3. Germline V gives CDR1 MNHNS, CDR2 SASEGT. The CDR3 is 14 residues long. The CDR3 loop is CASGGTGGTDTQYF. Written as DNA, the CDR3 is TGTGCCAGCGGAGGGACAGGGGGCACAGATACGCAGTATTTT.

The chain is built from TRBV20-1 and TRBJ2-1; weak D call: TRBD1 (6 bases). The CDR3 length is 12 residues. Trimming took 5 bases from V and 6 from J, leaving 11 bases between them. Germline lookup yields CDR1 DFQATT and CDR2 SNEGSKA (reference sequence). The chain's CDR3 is CSAPRQVNEQFF. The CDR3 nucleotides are TGCAGTGCTCCGAGACAGGTCAATGAGCAGTTCTTC.

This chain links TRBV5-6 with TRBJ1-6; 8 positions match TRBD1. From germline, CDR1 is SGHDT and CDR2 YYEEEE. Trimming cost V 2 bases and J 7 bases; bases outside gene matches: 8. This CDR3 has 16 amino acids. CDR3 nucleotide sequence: TGTGCCAGCAGCTTTATATCCGGACAGGGAAATTCACCCCTCCACTTT. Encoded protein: CASSFISGQGNSPLHF.

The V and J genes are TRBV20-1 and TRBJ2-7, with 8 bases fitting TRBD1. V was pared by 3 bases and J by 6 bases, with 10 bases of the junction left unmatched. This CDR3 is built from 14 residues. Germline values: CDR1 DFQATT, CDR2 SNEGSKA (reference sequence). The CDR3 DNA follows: TGCAGTGCTAGGGGACAGGTGGGTCTTGGCGAGCAGTACTTC. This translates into CSARGQVGLGEQYF.

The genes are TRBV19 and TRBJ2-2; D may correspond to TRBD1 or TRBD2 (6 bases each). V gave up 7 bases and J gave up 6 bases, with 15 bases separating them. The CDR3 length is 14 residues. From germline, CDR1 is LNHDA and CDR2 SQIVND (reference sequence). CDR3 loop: CASIGGGAAGELFF. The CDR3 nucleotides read TGTGCCAGTATTGGAGGGGGTGCGGCCGGGGAGCTGTTTTTT. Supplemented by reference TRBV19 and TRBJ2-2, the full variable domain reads DGGITQSPKYLFRKEGQNVTLSCEQNLNHDAMYWYRQDPGQGLRLIYYSQIVNDFQKGDIAEGYSVSREKKESFPLTVTSAQKNPTAFYLCASIGGGAAGELFFGEGSRLTVL.

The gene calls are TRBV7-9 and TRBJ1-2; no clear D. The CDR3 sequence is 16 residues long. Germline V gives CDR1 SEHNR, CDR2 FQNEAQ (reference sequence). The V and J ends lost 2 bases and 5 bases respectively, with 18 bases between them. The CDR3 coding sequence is TGTGCCAGCAGCTTATCTGTCGGAGCAGCAGGATATGGCTACACCTTC. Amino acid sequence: CASSLSVGAAGYGYTF.

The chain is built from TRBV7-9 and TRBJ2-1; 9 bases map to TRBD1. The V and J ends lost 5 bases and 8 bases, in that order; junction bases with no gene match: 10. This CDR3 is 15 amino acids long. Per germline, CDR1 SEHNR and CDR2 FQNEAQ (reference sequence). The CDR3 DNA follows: TGTGCCAGCAGCCCCACAGGGGGCGAAACGGATGAGCAGTTCTTC. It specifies CASSPTGGETDEQFF.

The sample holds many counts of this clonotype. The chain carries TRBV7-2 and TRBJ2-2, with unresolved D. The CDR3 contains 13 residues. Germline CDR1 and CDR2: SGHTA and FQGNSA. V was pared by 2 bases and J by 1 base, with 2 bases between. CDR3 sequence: CASSLRNTGELFF. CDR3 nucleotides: TGTGCCAGCAGCTTACGGAACACCGGGGAGCTGTTTTTT.

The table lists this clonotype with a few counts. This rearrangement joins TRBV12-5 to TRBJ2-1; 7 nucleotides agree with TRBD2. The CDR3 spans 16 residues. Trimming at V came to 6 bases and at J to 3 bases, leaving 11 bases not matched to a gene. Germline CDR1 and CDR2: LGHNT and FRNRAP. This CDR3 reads CASGLGSTGGYNEQFF. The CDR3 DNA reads TGTGCTAGTGGCTTAGGTTCGACGGGAGGCTACAATGAGCAGTTCTTC.

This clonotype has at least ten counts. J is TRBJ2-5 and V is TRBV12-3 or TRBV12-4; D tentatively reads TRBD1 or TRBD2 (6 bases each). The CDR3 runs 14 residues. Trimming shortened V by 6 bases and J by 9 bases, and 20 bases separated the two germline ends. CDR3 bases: TGTGCCAGCAGCTTAACAGGGCCGGAGGGGCCCCAGTACTTC. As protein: CASSLTGPEGPQYF.

CDR3 amino acids: CASSGDRSQPQHF. The CDR3 DNA reads as TGTGCCAGCAGCGGCGACAGGAGTCAGCCCCAGCATTTT. The rearrangement uses TRBV7-2 and TRBJ1-5, with D perhaps matching TRBD1 (6 bases). The V end lost 5 bases, the J end lost 6 bases, and 11 bases lay between the germline ends. Per germline, CDR1 SGHTA and CDR2 FQGNSA. This CDR3 is 13 amino acids long. Based on the CDR3 plus reference TRBV7-2 and TRBJ1-5, the full variable domain is GAGVSQSPSNKVTEKGKDVELRCDPISGHTALYWYRQSLGQGLEFLIYFQGNSAPDKSGLPSDRFSAERTGGSVSTLTIQRTQQEDSAVYLCASSGDRSQPQHFGDGTRLSIL.

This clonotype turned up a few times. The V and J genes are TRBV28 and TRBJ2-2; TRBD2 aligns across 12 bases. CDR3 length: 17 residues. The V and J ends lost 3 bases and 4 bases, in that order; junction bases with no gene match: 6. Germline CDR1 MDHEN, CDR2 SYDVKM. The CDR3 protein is CASSFPGLAGLTGELFF. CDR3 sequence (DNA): TGTGCCAGCAGTTTCCCAGGACTAGCGGGACTCACCGGGGAGCTGTTTTTT. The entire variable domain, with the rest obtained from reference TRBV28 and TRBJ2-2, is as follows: DVKVTQSSRYLVKRTGEKVFLECVQDMDHENMFWYRQDPGLGLRLIYFSYDVKMKEKGDIPEGYSVSREKKERFSLILESASTNQTSMYLCASSFPGLAGLTGELFFGEGSRLTVL.

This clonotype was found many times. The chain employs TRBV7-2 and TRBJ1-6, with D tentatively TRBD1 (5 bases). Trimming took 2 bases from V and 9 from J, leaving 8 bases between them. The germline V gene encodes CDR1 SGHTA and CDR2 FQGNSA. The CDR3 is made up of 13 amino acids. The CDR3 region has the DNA TGTGCCAGCAGCTTAACGGGGGGTTCACCCCTCCACTTT. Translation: CASSLTGGSPLHF.

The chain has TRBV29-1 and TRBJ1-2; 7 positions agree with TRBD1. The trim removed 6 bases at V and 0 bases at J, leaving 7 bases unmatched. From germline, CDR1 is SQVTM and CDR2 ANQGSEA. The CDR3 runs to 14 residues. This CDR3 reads CSVGGTEANYGYTF. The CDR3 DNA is TGCAGCGTGGGGGGGACAGAAGCTAACTATGGCTACACCTTC.

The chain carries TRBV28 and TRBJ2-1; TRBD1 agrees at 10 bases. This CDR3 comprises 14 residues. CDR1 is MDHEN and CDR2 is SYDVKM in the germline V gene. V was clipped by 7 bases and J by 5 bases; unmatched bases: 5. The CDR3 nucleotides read TGTGCCAGCAATAGGGACAGGGGACACAATGAGCAGTTCTTC. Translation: CASNRDRGHNEQFF. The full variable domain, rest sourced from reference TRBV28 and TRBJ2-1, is DVKVTQSSRYLVKRTGEKVFLECVQDMDHENMFWYRQDPGLGLRLIYFSYDVKMKEKGDIPEGYSVSREKKERFSLILESASTNQTSMYLCASNRDRGHNEQFFGPGTRLTVL.